This T cell receptor (beta chain) was retrieved from a study of cytomegalovirus exposure and HLA in healthy donors. Study-wide results and limits: Donors belonging to an Asian-associated ancestry cluster reportedly showed fewer N-insertions in productive TCRs than the 666-donor mean, according to what a later analysis found.

Vbeta (60) and Jbeta (13) primers were used in the PCR. The table came from immunoSEQ multiplex PCR; TCRdb's copy has only in-frame clones and leaves some out. The table has 130,000 or so clones, about three quarters seen once. These donors, healthy bone marrow donors, were studied. Germline CDR1 and CDR2: SGDLS and YYNGEE. The CDR3 covers 16 residues. The trim removed 0 bases at V and 6 bases at J, leaving 6 bases unmatched. In regard to this clone: As yet, its antigen is unknown.

The V gene is TRBV9, the J gene TRBJ2-2; 9 bases align to TRBD2. Sequencing used PBMCs. The receptor was derived from a young man in good health and CMV-seronegative. The CDR3 loop is CASSVAAGGWPGELFF. In DNA form, the CDR3 reads TGTGCCAGCAGCGTAGCCGCGGGGGGGTGGCCCGGGGAGCTGTTTTTT.